This T cell receptor (beta chain) was captured in a study of technical replicates of blood from a few donors. This clone showed up just once. The data were produced by immunoSEQ multiplex PCR, yet TCRdb's version contains in-frame clones alone and is incomplete. The sample lists some 62,000 clones, 70% to 90% seen once, with around 5% in the top ten. This TCR came from a human donor in good health. Some clones in this sample may be carry-over from other donors' samples. The specimen sequenced was PBMCs.

CDR3 loop: CASSAGTRPNEQYF. For the CDR3, the DNA is TGTGCCAGCAGCGCCGGGACTAGGCCCAACGAGCAGTACTTC. This rearrangement joins TRBV2 to TRBJ2-7; 8 bases line up with TRBD2. The CDR3 is 14 residues long. The germline gives CDR1 SNHLY, CDR2 FYNNEI. The ends lost 6 bases at V and 5 bases at J; junction bases unmatched: 9. The full variable domain, its missing parts supplied by reference TRBV2 and TRBJ2-7, is EPEVTQTPSHQVTQMGQEVILRCVPISNHLYFYWYRQILGQKVEFLVSFYNNEISEKSEIFDDQFSVERPDGSNFTLKIRSTKLEDSAMYFCASSAGTRPNEQYFGPGTRLTVT.